Shown below are 15 T cell receptor beta chains from a single sample sequenced in a study of OX40 agonist ivuxolimab in advanced cancers. Assay used: immunoSEQ multiplex PCR; TCRdb lists only in-frame clones, some missing. The sample carries 50,000 to 75,000 clones, 86% recorded once. Sequenced here: CD4+ or CD8+ T cells sorted from blood, sampled in a trial of the OX40 agonist ivuxolimab. Receptors were obtained from an adult with an advanced solid tumor such as melanoma, head and neck, liver or kidney cancer.

The chain recombines TRBV5-1 with TRBJ2-1, with D perhaps matching TRBD2 (5 bases). Trimming removed 4 bases at V and 0 bases at J, with 14 bases between. CDR1 is SGHRS, CDR2 YFSETQ, per germline. CDR3 length equals 16 residues. CDR3 sequence (DNA): TGCGCCAGCAGCCCCTTAGCTGGGAGCTCCTACAATGAGCAGTTCTTC. This gives the protein CASSPLAGSSYNEQFF. The variable domain in full, with the rest retrieved from reference TRBV5-1 and TRBJ2-1, is KAGVTQTPRYLIKTRGQQVTLSCSPISGHRSVSWYQQTPGQGLQFLFEYFSETQRNKGNFPGRFSGRQFSNSRSEMNVSTLELGDSALYLCASSPLAGSSYNEQFFGPGTRLTVL.

The chain employs TRBV4-1 and TRBJ2-2; D remains unclear. Germline loops: CDR1 MGHRA, CDR2 YSYEKL. The CDR3 loop spans 15 amino acids. Trimming shortened V by 4 bases and J by 1 base, and 10 bases separated the two germline ends. Here the CDR3 reads CASSRTDGNTGELFF. CDR3 coding DNA: TGCGCCAGCAGCCGAACTGACGGGAACACCGGGGAGCTGTTTTTT.

The J gene is TRBJ2-2, the V gene TRBV7-3; the match to TRBD1 covers 9 bases. The CDR3 loop spans 14 amino acids. Per germline, CDR1 SGHTA and CDR2 FQGTGA. The V gene end was trimmed by 4 bases and the J gene end by 9 bases; junction bases not matched to a gene: 6. CDR3 sequence reads: CASSSGQGVRELFF. The CDR3 DNA follows: TGTGCCAGCAGCTCGGGACAGGGAGTCCGGGAGCTGTTTTTT.

This chain connects TRBV6-6 to TRBJ1-5; no reliable D call. Germline assignment: CDR1 MNHNY and CDR2 SVGAGI (reference sequence). V was pared by 2 bases and J by 2 bases, with 4 bases between. The CDR3 spans 13 residues. The CDR3 here is CASSYGGNQPQHF. The CDR3 region has the DNA TGTGCCAGCAGTTACGGTGGCAATCAGCCCCAGCATTTT.

The chain is built from TRBV10-3 and TRBJ2-5, with D unresolved. The CDR3 sequence is 13 residues long. Trimming took off 10 bases at V and 2 bases at J, with 14 bases between the two ends. Germline V gene data show CDR1 as ENHRY and CDR2 as SYGVKD. The CDR3 protein is CATSFGVQETQYF. The DNA for the CDR3 is TGTGCCACCTCCTTTGGGGTACAAGAGACCCAGTACTTC.

This sequence joins TRBV5-1 and TRBJ1-2; D might be TRBD1 (5 bases). V lost 4 bases and J 8 bases, leaving 9 bases between the germline ends. Germline lookup yields CDR1 SGHRS and CDR2 YFSETQ. The CDR3 runs 11 residues. The CDR3 protein is CASSPGGGYTF. The CDR3 bases are TGCGCCAGCAGCCCCGGGGGGGGCTACACCTTC.

With respect to this clone: One end of the junction fails to match germline, which may point to a read error. The V call is TRBV2, the J call TRBJ1-2; D possibly corresponds to TRBD1 (5 bases). The CDR3 runs to 14 residues. From germline, CDR1 is SNHLY and CDR2 FYNNEI. CDR3 nucleotide sequence: TGTGCCAGCAGTGGGGGACGGCGGACGTTGGGCTGCACCTTC. Its protein product is CASSGGRRTLGCTF.

The chain has TRBV19 and TRBJ1-5; a weak D match, TRBD1 (6 bases). CDR1 is LNHDA and CDR2 is SQIVND in the germline V gene (reference sequence). Trimming left V 2 bases short and J 6 bases short, with 14 bases between. The CDR3 contains 15 residues. The CDR3 loop reads CASSINRESGQPQHF. CDR3 DNA: TGTGCCAGTAGTATAAACAGGGAAAGTGGTCAGCCCCAGCATTTT.

The chain joins TRBV11-2 to TRBJ2-7, with a tentative D call TRBD1 (5 bases). CDR1 SGHAT and CDR2 FQNNGV come from the germline V gene. V lost 5 bases, J lost 5 bases, and 13 bases lay in between. The CDR3 has 13 amino acids. In DNA form, the CDR3 reads TGTGCCAGCAGCCCAAGGGGTCTCGACGAGCAGTACTTC. As protein: CASSPRGLDEQYF.

The genes are TRBV29-1 and TRBJ1-2; D gene ambiguous. Germline-derived CDR1 and CDR2 are SQVTM and ANQGSEA. Trimming shortened V by 3 bases and J by 2 bases, and 16 bases separated the two germline ends. The CDR3 is 15 residues long. CDR3 in amino acids: CSVDPISLGNYGYTF. CDR3 nucleotide sequence: TGCAGCGTTGATCCGATATCGTTGGGAAACTATGGCTACACCTTC.

V usage is TRBV7-9 and J usage is TRBJ1-1, with 7 bases that match TRBD1. Per the germline V gene, CDR1 is SEHNR and CDR2 is FQNEAQ (reference sequence). The trim removed 5 bases at V and 0 bases at J, leaving 6 bases unmatched. The CDR3 spans 15 residues. The CDR3 loop is CASSPRGQMNTEAFF. The CDR3 DNA reads as TGTGCCAGCAGCCCAAGGGGACAGATGAACACTGAAGCTTTCTTT.

The V call is TRBV7-8, the J call TRBJ2-3; D gene ambiguous. Germline V CDR1 and CDR2: SGHVS, FQNEAQ. This CDR3 comprises 14 residues. Trimming removed 1 base from V and 0 bases from J, with 5 bases in between. Here the CDR3 DNA reads TGTGCCAGCAGCTTAGTAGCTAGCACAGATACGCAGTATTTT. It specifies CASSLVASTDTQYF.

This clone was observed a handful of times. The chain carries TRBV7-9 and TRBJ1-2; no firm D call. CDR1 and CDR2 from the germline V gene are SEHNR and FQNEAQ (reference sequence). Trimming removed 3 bases from V and 3 bases from J, with 8 bases in between. The CDR3 has 13 residues. The DNA for the CDR3 is TGTGCCAGCAGCTTTGAGGGCTACTATGGCTACACCTTC. As protein: CASSFEGYYGYTF.

This chain joins TRBV7-6 and TRBJ1-4, with a weak D call TRBD1 (6 bases). This CDR3 comprises 16 residues. CDR1 SGHVS and CDR2 FNYEAQ come from the germline V gene. The V and J ends lost 3 bases and 8 bases respectively, with 19 bases between them. The chain's CDR3 is CASSFRFGTTREKLFF. CDR3 bases: TGTGCCAGCAGCTTCCGATTCGGGACAACGAGGGAAAAACTGTTTTTT.

The V call is TRBV18, the J call TRBJ1-1; 8 bases align to TRBD1. This CDR3 region has 17 residues. Germline CDR1 is KGHSH and CDR2 is LQKENI. V shed 4 bases and J 0 bases; nucleotides not matched to a gene: 10. DNA of the CDR3: TGTGCCAGCTCACAGCTCCAGGGGGCGACTATGAACACTGAAGCTTTCTTT. It is translated as CASSQLQGATMNTEAFF.